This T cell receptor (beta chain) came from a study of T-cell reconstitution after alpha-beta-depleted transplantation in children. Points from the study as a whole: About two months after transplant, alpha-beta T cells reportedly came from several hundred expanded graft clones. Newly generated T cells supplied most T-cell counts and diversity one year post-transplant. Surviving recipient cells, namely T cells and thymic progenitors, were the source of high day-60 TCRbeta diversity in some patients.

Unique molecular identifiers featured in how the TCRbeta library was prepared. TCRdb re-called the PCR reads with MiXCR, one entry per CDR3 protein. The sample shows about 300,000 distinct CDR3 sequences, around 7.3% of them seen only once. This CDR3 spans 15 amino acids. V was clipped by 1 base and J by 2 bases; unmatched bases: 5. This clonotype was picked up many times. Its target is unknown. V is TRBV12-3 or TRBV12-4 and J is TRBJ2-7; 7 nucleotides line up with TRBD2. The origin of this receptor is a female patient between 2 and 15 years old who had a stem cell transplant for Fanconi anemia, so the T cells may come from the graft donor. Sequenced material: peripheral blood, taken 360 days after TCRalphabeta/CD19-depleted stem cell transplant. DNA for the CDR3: TGTGCCAGCAGTTTAGTCCCTGGACTAGCCTACGAGCAGTACTTC. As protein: CASSLVPGLAYEQYF.